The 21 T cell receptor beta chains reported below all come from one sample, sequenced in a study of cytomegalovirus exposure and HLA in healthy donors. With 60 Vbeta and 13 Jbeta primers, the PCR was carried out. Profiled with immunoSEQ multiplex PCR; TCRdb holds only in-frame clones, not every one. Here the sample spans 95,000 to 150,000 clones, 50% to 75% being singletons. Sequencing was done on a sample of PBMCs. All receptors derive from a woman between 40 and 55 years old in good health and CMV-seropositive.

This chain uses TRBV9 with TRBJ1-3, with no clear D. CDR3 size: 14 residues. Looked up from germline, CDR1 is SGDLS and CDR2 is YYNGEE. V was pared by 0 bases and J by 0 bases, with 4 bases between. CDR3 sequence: CASSVGSSGNTIYF. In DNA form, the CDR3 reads TGTGCCAGCAGCGTAGGTAGCTCTGGAAACACCATATATTTT.

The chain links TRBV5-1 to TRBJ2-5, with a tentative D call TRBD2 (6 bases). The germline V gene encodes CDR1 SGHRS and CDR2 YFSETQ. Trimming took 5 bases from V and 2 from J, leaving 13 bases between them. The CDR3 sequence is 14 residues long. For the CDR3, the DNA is TGCGCCAGCAGACCGGGGCTAGCGCAAGAGACCCAGTACTTC. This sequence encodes CASRPGLAQETQYF.

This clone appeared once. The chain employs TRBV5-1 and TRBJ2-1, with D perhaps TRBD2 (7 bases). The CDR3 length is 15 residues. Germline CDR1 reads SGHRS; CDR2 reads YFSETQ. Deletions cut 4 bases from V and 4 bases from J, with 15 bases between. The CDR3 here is CASSVGGGIYNEQFF. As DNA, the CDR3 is TGCGCCAGCAGCGTGGGCGGGGGCATATACAATGAGCAGTTCTTC.

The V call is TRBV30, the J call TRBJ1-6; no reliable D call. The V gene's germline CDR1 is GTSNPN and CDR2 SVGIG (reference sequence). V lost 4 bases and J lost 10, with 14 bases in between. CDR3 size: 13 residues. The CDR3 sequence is CAWTNLGGSPLHF. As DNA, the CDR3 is TGTGCCTGGACAAACCTCGGAGGATCACCCCTCCACTTT.

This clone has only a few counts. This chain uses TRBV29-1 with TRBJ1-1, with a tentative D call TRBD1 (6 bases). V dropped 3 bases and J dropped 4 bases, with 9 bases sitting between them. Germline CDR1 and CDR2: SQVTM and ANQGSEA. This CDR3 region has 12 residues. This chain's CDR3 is CSVDRGTTEAFF. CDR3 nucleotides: TGCAGCGTTGACAGGGGTACCACTGAAGCTTTCTTT.

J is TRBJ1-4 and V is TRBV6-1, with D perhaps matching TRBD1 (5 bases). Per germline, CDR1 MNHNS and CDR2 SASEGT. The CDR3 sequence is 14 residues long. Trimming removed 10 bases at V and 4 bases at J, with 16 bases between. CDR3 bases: TGTGCCACCTTACCGCGACAGTTTAATGAAAAACTGTTTTTT. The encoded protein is CATLPRQFNEKLFF.

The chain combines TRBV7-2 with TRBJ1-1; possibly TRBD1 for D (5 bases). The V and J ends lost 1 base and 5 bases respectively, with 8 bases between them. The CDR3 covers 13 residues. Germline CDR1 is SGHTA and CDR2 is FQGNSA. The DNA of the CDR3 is TGTGCCAGCAGCTTAGTCCGGGGGACTGAAGCTTTCTTT. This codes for CASSLVRGTEAFF.

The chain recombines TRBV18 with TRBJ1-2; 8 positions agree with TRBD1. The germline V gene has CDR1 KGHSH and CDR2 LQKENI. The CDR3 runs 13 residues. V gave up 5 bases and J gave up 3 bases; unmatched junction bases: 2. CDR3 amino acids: CASSAGGDYGYTF. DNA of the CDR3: TGTGCCAGCTCAGCAGGGGGCGACTATGGCTACACCTTC.

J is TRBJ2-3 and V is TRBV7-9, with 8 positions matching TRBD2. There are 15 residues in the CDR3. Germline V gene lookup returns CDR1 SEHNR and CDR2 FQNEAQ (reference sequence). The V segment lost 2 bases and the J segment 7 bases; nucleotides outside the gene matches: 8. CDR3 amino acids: CASSLQTSARYTQYF. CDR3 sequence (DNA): TGTGCCAGCAGCTTACAGACTAGCGCCCGTTATACGCAGTATTTT.

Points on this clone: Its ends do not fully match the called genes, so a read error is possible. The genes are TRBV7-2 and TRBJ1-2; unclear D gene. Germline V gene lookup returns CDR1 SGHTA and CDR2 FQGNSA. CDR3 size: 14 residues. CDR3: CASSLTQTNYGYPF. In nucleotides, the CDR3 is TGTGCCAGCAGCTTAACACAAACTAACTATGGCTACCCCTTC.

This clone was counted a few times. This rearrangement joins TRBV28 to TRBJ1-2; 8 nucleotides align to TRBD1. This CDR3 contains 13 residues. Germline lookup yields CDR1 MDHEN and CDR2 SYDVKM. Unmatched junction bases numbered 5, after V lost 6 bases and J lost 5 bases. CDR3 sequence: CASSLGQGYGYTF. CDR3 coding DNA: TGTGCCAGCAGCCTTGGACAGGGATATGGCTACACCTTC.

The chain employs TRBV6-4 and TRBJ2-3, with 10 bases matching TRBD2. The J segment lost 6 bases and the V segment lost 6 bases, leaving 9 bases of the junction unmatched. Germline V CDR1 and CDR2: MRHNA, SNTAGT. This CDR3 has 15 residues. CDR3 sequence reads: CASSLLAGAPDTQYF. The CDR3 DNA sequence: TGTGCCAGCAGCCTCCTAGCGGGGGCACCGGATACGCAGTATTTT.

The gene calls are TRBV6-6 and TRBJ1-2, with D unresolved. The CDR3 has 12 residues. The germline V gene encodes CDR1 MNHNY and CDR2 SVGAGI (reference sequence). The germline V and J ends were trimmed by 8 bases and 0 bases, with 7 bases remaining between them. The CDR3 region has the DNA TGTGCCAGCGCGGAAGCTAACTATGGCTACACCTTC. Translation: CASAEANYGYTF.

The CDR3 region has the DNA TGCGCCAGCAGTACCGACAGGGACTATGGCTACACCTTC. Encoded protein: CASSTDRDYGYTF. The V and J genes are TRBV5-1 and TRBJ1-2; 7 bases are a match to TRBD1. Trimming cost V 5 bases and J 3 bases; bases outside gene matches: 4. Germline assignment: CDR1 SGHRS and CDR2 YFSETQ. The CDR3 has 13 amino acids. Using reference TRBV5-1 and TRBJ1-2 for the parts outside the CDR3, the full variable domain is KAGVTQTPRYLIKTRGQQVTLSCSPISGHRSVSWYQQTPGQGLQFLFEYFSETQRNKGNFPGRFSGRQFSNSRSEMNVSTLELGDSALYLCASSTDRDYGYTFGSGTRLTVV.

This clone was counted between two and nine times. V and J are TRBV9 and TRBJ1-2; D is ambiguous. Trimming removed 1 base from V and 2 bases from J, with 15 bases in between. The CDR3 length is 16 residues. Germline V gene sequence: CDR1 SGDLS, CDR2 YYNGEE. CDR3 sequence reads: CASSVSFRDGNYGYTF. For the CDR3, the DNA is TGTGCCAGCAGCGTAAGCTTCCGAGACGGGAACTATGGCTACACCTTC.

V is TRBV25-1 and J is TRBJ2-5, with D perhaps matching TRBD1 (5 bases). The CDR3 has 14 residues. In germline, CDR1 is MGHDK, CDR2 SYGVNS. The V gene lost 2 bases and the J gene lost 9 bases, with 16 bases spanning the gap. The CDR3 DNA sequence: TGTGCCAGCAGTGAACGTACAGGCCCCGTAGCCCAGTACTTC. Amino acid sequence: CASSERTGPVAQYF. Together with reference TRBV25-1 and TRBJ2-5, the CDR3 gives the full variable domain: EADIYQTPRYLVIGTGKKITLECSQTMGHDKMYWYQQDPGMELHLIHYSYGVNSTEKGDLSSESTVSRIRTEHFPLTLESARPSHTSQYLCASSERTGPVAQYFGPGTRLLVL.

CDR3 region: CASSQWMTGDTEAFF. In DNA form, the CDR3 reads TGTGCCAGTAGTCAGTGGATGACAGGGGACACTGAAGCTTTCTTT. The V and J genes are TRBV19 and TRBJ1-1; TRBD1 aligns across 8 bases. The CDR3 loop spans 15 amino acids. Germline-derived CDR1 and CDR2 are LNHDA and SQIVND (reference sequence). The V gene end was trimmed by 5 bases and the J gene end by 3 bases; junction bases not matched to a gene: 8. Full variable domain (rest looked up from reference TRBV19 and TRBJ1-1): DGGITQSPKYLFRKEGQNVTLSCEQNLNHDAMYWYRQDPGQGLRLIYYSQIVNDFQKGDIAEGYSVSREKKESFPLTVTSAQKNPTAFYLCASSQWMTGDTEAFFGQGTRLTVV.

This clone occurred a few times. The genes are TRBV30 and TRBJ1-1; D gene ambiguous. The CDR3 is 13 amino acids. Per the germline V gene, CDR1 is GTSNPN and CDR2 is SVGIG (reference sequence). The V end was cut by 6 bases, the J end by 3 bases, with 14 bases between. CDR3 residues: CACLGRADTEAFF. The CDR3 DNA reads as TGTGCCTGCCTGGGGAGGGCCGACACTGAAGCTTTCTTT.

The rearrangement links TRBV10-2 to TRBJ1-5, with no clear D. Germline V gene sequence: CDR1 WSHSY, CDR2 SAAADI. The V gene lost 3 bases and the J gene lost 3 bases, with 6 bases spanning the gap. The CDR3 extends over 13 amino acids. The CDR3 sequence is CASSDSPNQPQHF. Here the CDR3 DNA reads TGCGCCAGCAGTGATAGTCCCAATCAGCCCCAGCATTTT.

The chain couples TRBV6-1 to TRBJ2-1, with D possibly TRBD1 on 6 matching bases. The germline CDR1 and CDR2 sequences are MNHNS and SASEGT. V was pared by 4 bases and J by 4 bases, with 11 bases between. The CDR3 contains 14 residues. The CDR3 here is CASSVGGHYNEQFF. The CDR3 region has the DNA TGTGCCAGCAGTGTAGGGGGTCATTACAATGAGCAGTTCTTC.

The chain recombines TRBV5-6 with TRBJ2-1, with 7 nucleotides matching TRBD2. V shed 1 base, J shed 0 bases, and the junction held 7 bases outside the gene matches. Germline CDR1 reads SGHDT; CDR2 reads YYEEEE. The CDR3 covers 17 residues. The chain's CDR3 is CASSLLIGGGSYNEQFF. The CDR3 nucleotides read TGTGCCAGCAGCTTGTTAATTGGCGGGGGCTCCTACAATGAGCAGTTCTTC. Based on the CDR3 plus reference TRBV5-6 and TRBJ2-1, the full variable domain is DAGVTQSPTHLIKTRGQQVTLRCSPKSGHDTVSWYQQALGQGPQFIFQYYEEEERQRGNFPDRFSGHQFPNYSSELNVNALLLGDSALYLCASSLLIGGGSYNEQFFGPGTRLTVL.